The rows below give T cell receptor beta chains drawn from one sample of a study of blood T cells in healthy people across ages. In TCRdb, the 5' RACE reads were re-called with MiXCR into one record per CDR3 protein. The sample contains more than 600,000 distinct CDR3 sequences, 20% to 25% of which appear only once. These data also formed part of another study, on T cells of mothers and their children.

The sequenced sample consisted of blood. The receptors shown here come from a boy aged 10-17 years in good health. Both conserved end residues are part of each CDR3. The D gene is left open where the match is weak. For some rows the clone size is stated as once, few or many, or as a class when expanded; others skip it.

TRBJ2-4 | . | TRBD1 | TRBV10-3 | CAISTAGQDEYF | TGTGCCATCAGTACCGCGGGACAGGACGAGTACTTC
TRBJ2-4 | few | . | TRBV20-1 | CSATDPDKNIQYF | TGCAGTGCAACAGACCCTGACAAAAACATTCAGTACTTC
TRBJ1-2 | . | TRBD1 | TRBV24-1 | CATSETGQIYGYTF | TGTGCCACCAGTGAAACGGGACAGATCTATGGCTACACCTTC
TRBJ2-1 | few | . | TRBV7-3 | CASSASGREQFF | TGTGCCAGCAGCGCCTCTGGGCGGGAGCAGTTCTTC
TRBJ2-7 | many | . | TRBV4-3 | CASSQALGYEQYF | TGTGCCAGCAGCCAAGCATTGGGCTACGAGCAGTACTTC
TRBJ1-2 | . | . | TRBV4-2 | CASSPDVGDGYTF | TGTGCCAGCAGCCCAGATGTAGGCGATGGCTACACCTTC
TRBJ2-7 | few | . | TRBV28 | CASSPILLDTYEQYF | TGTGCCAGCAGCCCAATCCTTCTGGACACCTACGAGCAGTACTTC
TRBJ1-1 | . | TRBD1 | TRBV15 | CATSTGGLEAFF | TGTGCCACCAGCACAGGGGGCCTGGAAGCTTTCTTT
TRBJ2-5 | few | . | TRBV3-1 | CASSLFGLQETQYF | TGTGCCAGCAGCCTCTTCGGGCTGCAAGAGACCCAGTACTTC
TRBJ2-1 | . | TRBD2 | TRBV29-1 | CSAGRGNNEQFF | TGCAGCGCGGGGAGGGGTAACAATGAGCAGTTCTTC
TRBJ2-7 | . | . | TRBV12-3/TRBV12-4 | CASSFLEDEQYF | TGTGCCAGCAGTTTTTTAGAGGACGAGCAGTACTTC
TRBJ1-1 | . | . | TRBV6-5 | CASSYSGSMNTEAFF | TGTGCCAGCAGTTACTCAGGCAGCATGAACACTGAAGCTTTCTTT
TRBJ2-7 | . | TRBD2 | TRBV7-2 | CASSLLAATYEQYF | TGTGCCAGCAGCTTACTAGCGGCAACCTACGAGCAGTACTTC